These 12 T cell receptor beta chains were all obtained from the same sample, sequenced in a study of T cell responses to AZD1222 COVID-19 vaccine. Some clones are missing from TCRdb's copy, which holds only in-frame ones; the method was immunoSEQ multiplex PCR. This sample has more than 60,000 clones, with around 84% found just once. The input for sequencing was peripheral blood, taken on day 0 of AZD1222 vaccination. These receptors were obtained from an adult in good health.

The chain is built from TRBV2 and TRBJ2-4; D unresolved. V dropped 8 bases and J dropped 1 base, with 9 bases sitting between them. CDR3 length equals 13 residues. Germline V gives CDR1 SNHLY, CDR2 FYNNEI. DNA for the CDR3: TGTGCCAGCGTAGATGTGGCCAAAAACATTCAGTACTTC. Translated, it gives CASVDVAKNIQYF.

V and J are TRBV4-2 and TRBJ2-2, with TRBD2 matching over 7 bases. V shed 1 base and J 3 bases; nucleotides not matched to a gene: 8. Germline CDR1 reads LGHNA; CDR2 reads YNFKEQ. The CDR3 extends over 17 amino acids. CDR3 nucleotide sequence: TGTGCCAGCAGCCAAGTTGAAACTAGCGATTACACCGGGGAGCTGTTTTTT. It specifies CASSQVETSDYTGELFF.

This clone is medium-sized in the sample. The gene calls are TRBV24-1 and TRBJ2-3; 9 bases are shared with TRBD1. Per germline, CDR1 KGHDR and CDR2 SFDVKD. V shed 5 bases, J shed 7 bases, and the junction held 15 bases outside the gene matches. CDR3 length equals 17 residues. DNA for the CDR3: TGTGCCACCAGTGCCGGGACAGGGTATGGGGACGTGAATACGCAGTATTTT. The encoded protein is CATSAGTGYGDVNTQYF.

This clone was found once. The chain carries TRBV7-2 and TRBJ1-2, with D possibly matching TRBD1 (5 bases). Germline CDR1 is SGHTA and CDR2 is FQGNSA. This CDR3 spans 15 amino acids. The germline V and J ends were trimmed by 5 bases and 4 bases, with 17 bases remaining between them. CDR3 nucleotide sequence: TGTGCCAGCAGCCCTGGATCGGGGGGATTCTATGGCTACACCTTC. It specifies CASSPGSGGFYGYTF. Supplemented by reference TRBV7-2 and TRBJ1-2, the full variable domain reads GAGVSQSPSNKVTEKGKDVELRCDPISGHTALYWYRQSLGQGLEFLIYFQGNSAPDKSGLPSDRFSAERTGGSVSTLTIQRTQQEDSAVYLCASSPGSGGFYGYTFGSGTRLTVV.

The CDR3 region has the DNA TGTGCCAGCAGCCGAAGCTACAATGAGCAGTTCTTC. Translating it yields CASSRSYNEQFF. The rearrangement joins TRBV11-3 to TRBJ2-1; D remains ambiguous. Per germline, CDR1 SGHNT and CDR2 YENEEA. There are 12 residues in the CDR3. V dropped 5 bases and J dropped 3 bases, with 5 bases sitting between them.

The chain employs TRBV28 and TRBJ1-2; 7 nucleotides match TRBD1. Germline V CDR1 and CDR2: MDHEN, SYDVKM. The CDR3 runs 14 residues. The junction had 7 bases not matched to a gene; V was cut back by 4 bases and J by 5 bases. The CDR3, as DNA: TGTGCCAGCAGTTCGGGTCAGGGGGAATATGGCTACACCTTC. As protein: CASSSGQGEYGYTF.

This clone was detected a few times. The chain joins TRBV4-3 to TRBJ1-1; 11 bases line up with TRBD1. Germline V lookup: CDR1 LGHNA, CDR2 YSLEER. CDR3 length: 20 residues. V was pared by 0 bases and J by 2 bases, with 14 bases of the junction left unmatched. CDR3 sequence (DNA): TGCGCCAGCAGCCAAGAGCTGGGGACAGGGGGGAGGTGGGGAAACACTGAAGCTTTCTTT. Protein sequence: CASSQELGTGGRWGNTEAFF.

Only one count was recorded for this clone. V usage is TRBV28 and J usage is TRBJ1-2, with 7 bases lining up with TRBD1. The germline CDR1 and CDR2 sequences are MDHEN and SYDVKM. V shed 5 bases, J shed 0 bases, and the junction held 12 bases outside the gene matches. CDR3 length equals 17 residues. The CDR3 bases are TGTGCCAGCAGTCCTTGGACAGGACAAGGGACTAACTATGGCTACACCTTC. Translating gives CASSPWTGQGTNYGYTF.

The count of this clone is one. The CDR3 sequence: CASSFRVAVNTGELFF. The CDR3 nucleotides are TGTGCCAGCAGCTTCCGGGTCGCCGTGAACACCGGGGAGCTGTTTTTT. J is TRBJ2-2 and V is TRBV7-2; D is uncertain. Trimming cost V 3 bases and J 1 base, with 12 bases left between them. This CDR3 has 16 amino acids. CDR1 is SGHTA and CDR2 is FQGNSA in the germline V gene.

V and J are TRBV5-1 and TRBJ1-2, with D uncertain. The CDR3 extends over 14 amino acids. The germline V and J ends were trimmed by 0 bases and 3 bases, with 9 bases remaining between them. CDR1 SGHRS and CDR2 YFSETQ come from the germline V gene. The CDR3 DNA is TGCGCCAGCAGCTTGGACGGGGTAGACTATGGCTACACCTTC. This gives the protein CASSLDGVDYGYTF.

V is TRBV2 and J is TRBJ2-7; D possibly corresponds to TRBD2 (6 bases). CDR1 is SNHLY, CDR2 FYNNEI, per germline. The V end lost 3 bases, the J end lost 5 bases, and 11 bases lay between the germline ends. There are 13 residues in the CDR3. The CDR3 coding sequence is TGTGCCAGCAGTGAGTCCGGGACTCACGAGCAGTACGTC. It specifies CASSESGTHEQYV.

V usage is TRBV30 and J usage is TRBJ1-5; D is unresolved. CDR1 and CDR2 (germline): GTSNPN, SVGIG (reference sequence). V lost 5 bases and J lost 7, with 15 bases in between. This CDR3 is built from 13 residues. The CDR3 spells CAWAHRSEQPQHF. The CDR3 coding sequence is TGTGCCTGGGCCCACCGATCTGAACAGCCCCAGCATTTT.